This T cell receptor (beta chain) was captured by sequencing in a study of blood T cell repertoires in COVID-19. Study at large: Italy, Spain and the United States were the sources of the convalescent and acute COVID-19 samples. PBMCs, B-cell-depleted T cells, or T cells were the source of the cDNA or gDNA that made up the material.

Losses at the gene ends were 1 base for V and 0 bases for J; bases not matched to a gene: 3. CDR1 and CDR2 from the germline V gene are SGHTA and FQGNSA. This CDR3 has 16 residues. In the authors' workflow: For nucleated cells, counts were estimated from reference gene primer amplification. The table came from immunoSEQ multiplex PCR; TCRdb's copy has only in-frame clones and leaves some out. That table supplies the V and J calls and clone size; D and trimming were determined from the DNA. Found here are roughly 150,000 clones, around 83% of them singletons; the top ten hold over 5%. This clone was recorded only once. One Seattle source followed patients from active infection through their disease course.

The sequence derives from a woman aged 50 to 65 with COVID-19, enrolled during active disease. Sequenced material: peripheral blood. V is TRBV7-2 and J is TRBJ1-5; 7 positions match TRBD1. The CDR3 loop reads CASSLDSGGSNQPQHF. CDR3 bases: TGTGCCAGCAGCTTAGATTCAGGGGGTAGCAATCAGCCCCAGCATTTT.